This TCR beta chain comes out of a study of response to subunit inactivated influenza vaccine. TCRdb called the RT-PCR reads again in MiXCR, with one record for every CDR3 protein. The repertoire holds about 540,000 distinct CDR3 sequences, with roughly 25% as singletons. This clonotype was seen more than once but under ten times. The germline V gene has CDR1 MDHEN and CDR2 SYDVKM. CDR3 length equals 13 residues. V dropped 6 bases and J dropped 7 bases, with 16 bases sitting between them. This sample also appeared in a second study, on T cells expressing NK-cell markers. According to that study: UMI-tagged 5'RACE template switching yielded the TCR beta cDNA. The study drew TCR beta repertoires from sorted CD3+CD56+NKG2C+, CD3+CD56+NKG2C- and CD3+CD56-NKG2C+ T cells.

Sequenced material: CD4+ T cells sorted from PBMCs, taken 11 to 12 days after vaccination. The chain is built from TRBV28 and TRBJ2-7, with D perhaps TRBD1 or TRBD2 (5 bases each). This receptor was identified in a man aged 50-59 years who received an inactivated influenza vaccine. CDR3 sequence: CASRPGGWGEQYF. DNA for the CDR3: TGTGCCAGCAGACCTGGGGGTTGGGGGGAGCAGTACTTC.